The 16 T cell receptor beta chains below all came from one sample that was sequenced in a study of blood T cell repertoires in COVID-19. TCRdb's copy holds only in-frame clones and misses some; the assay was immunoSEQ multiplex PCR. This sample yields around 89,000 clones, of which about two thirds are seen a single time; approximately 14% belongs to the top ten. Sequencing used peripheral blood. The origin of the receptors is a woman older than 75 with acute or convalescent COVID-19.

In its sample, this clone was seen a few times. The chain carries TRBV2 and TRBJ1-2, with D tentatively TRBD1 (5 bases). The germline V and J ends were trimmed by 7 bases and 0 bases, with 9 bases remaining between them. The CDR3 spans 13 residues. Germline V lookup: CDR1 SNHLY, CDR2 FYNNEI. CDR3 nucleotides: TGTGCCAGCACCGTGACAGCTAACTATGGCTACACCTTC. Its protein product is CASTVTANYGYTF.

This sequence joins TRBV2 and TRBJ2-1; D is unclear. Looked up from germline, CDR1 is SNHLY and CDR2 is FYNNEI. CDR3 size: 12 residues. Trimming removed 4 bases from V and 10 bases from J, with 11 bases in between. The CDR3 protein is CASSGQDLEQFF. Written as DNA, the CDR3 is TGTGCCAGCAGTGGGCAAGACTTGGAGCAGTTCTTC. Together with reference TRBV2 and TRBJ2-1, the CDR3 gives the full variable domain: EPEVTQTPSHQVTQMGQEVILRCVPISNHLYFYWYRQILGQKVEFLVSFYNNEISEKSEIFDDQFSVERPDGSNFTLKIRSTKLEDSAMYFCASSGQDLEQFFGPGTRLTVL.

The genes are TRBV7-2 and TRBJ2-2; 8 nucleotides line up with TRBD1. Losses at the gene ends were 5 bases for V and 6 bases for J; bases not matched to a gene: 8. The CDR3 is made up of 15 amino acids. Germline loops: CDR1 SGHTA, CDR2 FQGNSA. The CDR3 region is CASSPDRGRAGELFF. The CDR3 coding sequence is TGTGCCAGCAGCCCCGACAGGGGTCGGGCCGGGGAGCTGTTTTTT.

The chain is built from TRBV28 and TRBJ1-5; tentatively, D is TRBD1 (5 bases). V lost 5 bases, J lost 4 bases, and 18 bases lay in between. CDR1 and CDR2 from the germline V gene are MDHEN and SYDVKM. This CDR3 contains 16 residues. CDR3 in DNA: TGTGCCAGCAGTCCGAAGGGCTTTAGGGGTAATCAGCCCCAGCATTTT. Translated, it gives CASSPKGFRGNQPQHF. Filled out from reference TRBV28 and TRBJ1-5, the complete variable domain reads DVKVTQSSRYLVKRTGEKVFLECVQDMDHENMFWYRQDPGLGLRLIYFSYDVKMKEKGDIPEGYSVSREKKERFSLILESASTNQTSMYLCASSPKGFRGNQPQHFGDGTRLSIL.

CDR3: CATSRRRGVSNQPQHF. CDR3 nucleotide sequence: TGTGCCACCAGCAGAAGGAGGGGAGTTAGCAATCAGCCCCAGCATTTT. This sequence joins TRBV15 and TRBJ1-5, with a tentative D call TRBD1 (5 bases). The CDR3 is 16 residues long. Per germline, CDR1 LNHNV and CDR2 YYDKDF (reference sequence). V was cut by 2 bases and J by 0 bases, with 11 bases left in between. The variable domain in full, with the rest retrieved from reference TRBV15 and TRBJ1-5, is DAMVIQNPRYQVTQFGKPVTLSCSQTLNHNVMYWYQQKSSQAPKLLFHYYDKDFNNEADTPDNFQSRRPNTSFCFLDIRSPGLGDTAMYLCATSRRRGVSNQPQHFGDGTRLSIL.

This chain links TRBV19 with TRBJ1-4, with D possibly matching TRBD1 (6 bases). V was trimmed by 4 bases and J by 8 bases, leaving 14 bases between them. Germline assignment: CDR1 LNHDA and CDR2 SQIVND (reference sequence). The CDR3 contains 14 residues. CDR3 residues: CASSTTGRGEKLFF. The CDR3 DNA sequence: TGTGCCAGTAGTACCACAGGGCGAGGAGAAAAACTGTTTTTT. Full variable domain (remainder filled in from reference TRBV19 and TRBJ1-4): DGGITQSPKYLFRKEGQNVTLSCEQNLNHDAMYWYRQDPGQGLRLIYYSQIVNDFQKGDIAEGYSVSREKKESFPLTVTSAQKNPTAFYLCASSTTGRGEKLFFGSGTQLSVL.

The V call is TRBV5-1, the J call TRBJ1-4; 7 nucleotides agree with TRBD1. This CDR3 spans 15 amino acids. After removal of 4 bases from V and 6 bases from J, the junction contained 9 bases not matched to a gene. Germline-derived CDR1 and CDR2 are SGHRS and YFSETQ. The CDR3 nucleotides read TGCGCCAGCAGCCTTACAGGGGCGCCTTATGAAAAACTGTTTTTT. It specifies CASSLTGAPYEKLFF.

The chain couples TRBV4-3 to TRBJ2-3, with 12 positions matching TRBD2. Germline V gene sequence: CDR1 LGHNA, CDR2 YSLEER. V shed 4 bases, J shed 5 bases, and the junction held 4 bases outside the gene matches. The CDR3 runs to 15 residues. CDR3 protein: CASSRLAGGQDTQYF. CDR3 bases: TGCGCCAGCAGCCGTCTAGCGGGGGGGCAAGATACGCAGTATTTT.

The V and J genes are TRBV12-3 or TRBV12-4 and TRBJ1-2; D gene unclear. Deletions cut 6 bases from V and 8 bases from J, with 13 bases between. This CDR3 is built from 12 residues. CDR3 nucleotide sequence: TGTGCCAGCAGGGCCCGCCCGAGGGGCTACACCTTC. Translated: CASRARPRGYTF.

This rearrangement joins TRBV5-4 to TRBJ1-1, with D tentatively TRBD1 (5 bases). CDR3 length: 16 amino acids. Germline V lookup: CDR1 SGHNT, CDR2 YYREEE (reference sequence). The V gene lost 4 bases and the J gene lost 4 bases, with 20 bases spanning the gap. CDR3 region: CASSPGGALTGTEAFF. Written as DNA, the CDR3 is TGTGCCAGCAGCCCCGGTGGGGCTTTGACTGGCACTGAAGCTTTCTTT.

The gene calls are TRBV4-2 and TRBJ1-6, with D possibly TRBD1 on 5 matching bases. The V gene lost 0 bases and the J gene lost 10 bases, with 19 bases spanning the gap. The CDR3 runs 17 residues. CDR1 is LGHNA and CDR2 is YNFKEQ in the germline V gene. CDR3 bases: TGTGCCAGCAGCCAAGATTTGGCGGTTCAGGGAGGCTCACCCCTCCACTTT. Its translation is CASSQDLAVQGGSPLHF.

V usage is TRBV2 and J usage is TRBJ2-5, with a weak D call TRBD2 (5 bases). Trimming cost V 5 bases and J 7 bases, with 14 bases left between them. This CDR3 spans 13 amino acids. The germline gives CDR1 SNHLY, CDR2 FYNNEI. DNA of the CDR3: TGTGCCAGCAGTAGGACTGGAGAGGGGACCCAGTACTTC. The encoded protein is CASSRTGEGTQYF.

This clone was seen just once. CDR3 bases: TGCGCCAGCAGTCCCGGGGAGGGAGGCTACACCTTC. Its protein product is CASSPGEGGYTF. The genes are TRBV5-1 and TRBJ1-2; D unclear. The CDR3 runs to 12 residues. Germline CDR1 SGHRS, CDR2 YFSETQ. V lost 5 bases to trimming and J lost 8 bases, with 13 bases between them.

The genes are TRBV7-2 and TRBJ2-5; no definite D call. CDR1 is SGHTA and CDR2 is FQGNSA in the germline V gene. The CDR3 loop spans 15 amino acids. Trimming removed 4 bases at V and 4 bases at J, with 16 bases between. In DNA, the CDR3 is TGTGCCAGCAGCTCCCTAGTTGGTGGAACAGAGACCCAGTACTTC. Protein product: CASSSLVGGTETQYF.

This chain connects TRBV11-2 to TRBJ1-4; D unclear. The CDR3 is 13 residues long. V shed 11 bases and J shed 0 bases, with 10 bases lying between them. The germline gives CDR1 SGHAT, CDR2 FQNNGV. CDR3 sequence (DNA): TGTGCCTCCGAGGGTGCAACTAATGAAAAACTGTTTTTT. This translates into CASEGATNEKLFF.

This clone was counted only a few times. This chain connects TRBV30 to TRBJ1-2, with a weak D call TRBD1 (5 bases). Trimming pared 2 bases from V and 3 bases from J, leaving 10 bases between. The CDR3 sequence is 13 residues long. CDR1 GTSNPN and CDR2 SVGIG come from the germline V gene (reference sequence). CDR3: CAWSRGADYGYTF. In nucleotides, the CDR3 is TGTGCCTGGAGTCGTGGGGCGGACTATGGCTACACCTTC.